The 30 T cell receptor beta chains given below trace back to one sample, sequenced in a study of blood T cell repertoires in COVID-19. The data were produced by immunoSEQ multiplex PCR, yet TCRdb's version contains in-frame clones alone and is incomplete. The repertoire includes 200,000 to 250,000 clones, about four fifths of them detected once, and more than 9% sits in the top ten. What was sequenced was peripheral blood. The source of these receptors is a woman of 80 years or more with acute or convalescent COVID-19.

This chain links TRBV18 with TRBJ1-1; TRBD1 matches 7 bases. The length of the CDR3 is 15 residues. V lost 3 bases, J lost 2 bases, and 6 bases stayed unmatched. Germline V gene data show CDR1 as KGHSH and CDR2 as LQKENI. The CDR3 region is CASSPAGTDNTEAFF. The CDR3, as DNA: TGTGCCAGCTCACCCGCCGGGACAGACAACACTGAAGCTTTCTTT.

The rearrangement joins TRBV2 to TRBJ1-5; the match to TRBD1 covers 8 bases. The CDR3 sequence is 13 residues long. Trimming removed 6 bases from V and 10 bases from J; junction bases left unmatched: 8. Per the germline V gene, CDR1 is SNHLY and CDR2 is FYNNEI. This CDR3 reads CASSLGQGKPQHF. The CDR3 coding sequence is TGTGCCAGCAGCCTTGGACAGGGAAAACCCCAGCATTTT. Together with reference TRBV2 and TRBJ1-5, the CDR3 gives the full variable domain: EPEVTQTPSHQVTQMGQEVILRCVPISNHLYFYWYRQILGQKVEFLVSFYNNEISEKSEIFDDQFSVERPDGSNFTLKIRSTKLEDSAMYFCASSLGQGKPQHFGDGTRLSIL.

The chain employs TRBV3-1 (or the pseudogene TRBV3-2) and TRBJ1-5, with 8 bases identical to TRBD1. V shed 1 base, J shed 4 bases, and the junction held 6 bases outside the gene matches. This CDR3 is built from 16 residues. Germline loops: CDR1 LGHDT, CDR2 YNNKEL (reference sequence). Here the CDR3 reads CASSQGGTGPNQPQHF. Written as DNA, the CDR3 is TGTGCCAGCAGCCAAGGGGGGACAGGCCCGAATCAGCCCCAGCATTTT.

V gene TRBV10-2 combines with J gene TRBJ2-3; 11 bases agree with TRBD2. J was trimmed by 0 bases and V by 5 bases; bases with no gene match: 4. Per the germline V gene, CDR1 is WSHSY and CDR2 is SAAADI. This CDR3 contains 16 residues. The CDR3 reads CASSLGTSGSTDTQYF. In DNA form, the CDR3 reads TGCGCCAGCAGTTTAGGGACTAGCGGAAGCACAGATACGCAGTATTTT.

The chain combines TRBV2 with TRBJ1-2; 7 bases agree with TRBD1. V lost 5 bases and J lost 8; bases outside the gene matches: 8. CDR3 length equals 13 residues. Germline V gene sequence: CDR1 SNHLY, CDR2 FYNNEI. The CDR3 region is CASSLGTVSGYTF. DNA of the CDR3: TGTGCCAGCAGTTTGGGGACAGTGTCGGGCTACACCTTC.

V is TRBV6-6 and J is TRBJ1-6; 8 nucleotides match TRBD1. The CDR3 covers 15 residues. Losses at the gene ends were 6 bases for V and 9 bases for J; bases not matched to a gene: 10. Germline V lookup: CDR1 MNHNY, CDR2 SVGAGI (reference sequence). CDR3: CASRRTTGDASPLHF. CDR3 DNA: TGTGCCAGCAGACGTACGACAGGGGATGCTTCACCCCTCCACTTT.

The J gene is TRBJ2-6, the V gene TRBV5-1; D might be TRBD1 (5 bases). Germline CDR1 SGHRS, CDR2 YFSETQ. The CDR3 is 19 amino acids. V was cut by 5 bases and J by 2 bases, with 23 bases left in between. The CDR3 is CASRSRLQGAGAGANVLTF. The CDR3 DNA sequence: TGCGCCAGCAGGTCCAGGCTCCAAGGGGCTGGGGCTGGGGCCAACGTCCTGACTTTC.

Remarks on this clone: This specimen includes other DNA sequences encoding the same CDR3. CDR3 amino acids: CASSQDRGNTGELFF. The CDR3 DNA sequence: TGCGCCAGCAGCCAAGATAGAGGGAACACCGGGGAGCTGTTTTTT. The chain uses TRBV4-3 and TRBJ2-2, with no clear D. Per the germline V gene, CDR1 is LGHNA and CDR2 is YSLEER. The CDR3 sequence is 15 residues long. The V gene lost 0 bases and the J gene lost 1 base, with 6 bases spanning the gap.

This clone occurred once. The chain uses TRBV7-3 and TRBJ1-4; 8 bases align to TRBD1. The CDR3 extends over 15 amino acids. CDR1 and CDR2 (germline): SGHTA, FQGTGA. V lost 1 base and J lost 8; bases outside the gene matches: 6. The CDR3 DNA sequence: TGTGCCAGCAGCTTAAACGGACAGGGAGGAGAAAAACTGTTTTTT. Its protein product is CASSLNGQGGEKLFF.

The chain links TRBV7-2 to TRBJ1-1, with D tentatively TRBD1 (6 bases). The CDR3 contains 14 residues. Trimming cost V 4 bases and J 5 bases, with 14 bases left between them. Germline V CDR1 and CDR2: SGHTA, FQGNSA. The CDR3 loop reads CASSSQGAWTEAFF. The CDR3, as DNA: TGTGCCAGCAGCTCACAGGGCGCGTGGACTGAAGCTTTCTTT.

This clone appeared many times. The chain is built from TRBV9 and TRBJ2-1; 8 bases fit TRBD2. With 3 bases clipped from V and 8 bases from J, the junction kept 13 bases outside the gene matches. CDR1 and CDR2 (germline): SGDLS, YYNGEE. The CDR3 runs 16 residues. CDR3 in amino acids: CASSAGDSGGVDEQFF. Here the CDR3 DNA reads TGTGCCAGCAGCGCTGGCGACAGCGGGGGTGTGGATGAGCAGTTCTTC.

This clone was detected only once. This chain links TRBV9 with TRBJ1-6, with a weak D call TRBD1 (6 bases). V was clipped by 0 bases and J by 8 bases, with 18 bases between them. Germline CDR1 is SGDLS and CDR2 is YYNGEE. CDR3 length equals 17 residues. The CDR3 here is CASSVDPLEAGDSPLHF. The CDR3, as DNA: TGTGCCAGCAGCGTAGACCCCCTCGAGGCAGGGGATTCACCCCTCCACTTT.

The V call is TRBV7-2, the J call TRBJ2-3; 9 bases are shared with TRBD2. Germline V CDR1 and CDR2: SGHTA, FQGNSA. The CDR3 runs 15 residues. V lost 4 bases and J lost 5; bases outside the gene matches: 7. CDR3 sequence reads: CASSSLAGAVDTQYF. The CDR3 nucleotides read TGTGCCAGCAGCTCCTTAGCGGGAGCGGTAGATACGCAGTATTTT.

The chain uses TRBV2 and TRBJ2-4, with a possible D match to TRBD2 (6 bases). Looked up from germline, CDR1 is SNHLY and CDR2 is FYNNEI. The CDR3 is 16 amino acids. Trimming pared 3 bases from V and 7 bases from J, leaving 19 bases between. CDR3 nucleotides: TGTGCCAGCAGTGACACTTGGACTACTAAGGGGAACATTCAGTACTTC. Amino acid sequence: CASSDTWTTKGNIQYF.

The chain combines TRBV19 with TRBJ2-2; possibly TRBD1 for D (7 bases). Germline V gene sequence: CDR1 LNHDA, CDR2 SQIVND (reference sequence). V was clipped by 8 bases and J by 0 bases, with 13 bases between them. The CDR3 has 15 residues. The CDR3 DNA follows: TGTGCCAGTTCAGGGGGGCGGTCGAACACCGGGGAGCTGTTTTTT. This sequence encodes CASSGGRSNTGELFF.

The rearrangement links TRBV30 to TRBJ2-1; 14 nucleotides line up with TRBD2. In germline, CDR1 is GTSNPN, CDR2 SVGIG (reference sequence). The CDR3 runs to 18 residues. V lost 1 base and J lost 2; bases outside the gene matches: 7. The CDR3: CAWSGGGLAGVTYNEQFF. The CDR3 DNA follows: TGTGCCTGGAGTGGGGGGGGACTAGCGGGAGTAACCTACAATGAGCAGTTCTTC.

This chain joins TRBV5-4 and TRBJ1-2; TRBD1 matches at 8 bases. With V trimmed by 4 bases and J by 5 bases, 10 bases remained unmatched. CDR1 and CDR2 from the germline V gene are SGHNT and YYREEE (reference sequence). This CDR3 contains 15 residues. CDR3 amino acids: CASSNRDRFSYGYTF. The CDR3 coding sequence is TGTGCCAGCAGCAACCGGGACAGGTTCTCTTATGGCTACACCTTC.

This chain links TRBV5-6 with TRBJ1-4; TRBD1 might be the D (5 bases). Trimming removed 4 bases at V and 8 bases at J, with 18 bases between. Germline CDR1 and CDR2: SGHDT and YYEEEE. This CDR3 is built from 15 residues. In DNA, the CDR3 is TGTGCCAGCAGCCTATCCGGGACTCTGAGGGAAAAACTGTTTTTT. The encoded protein is CASSLSGTLREKLFF. The whole variable domain, remainder taken from reference TRBV5-6 and TRBJ1-4, is DAGVTQSPTHLIKTRGQQVTLRCSPKSGHDTVSWYQQALGQGPQFIFQYYEEEERQRGNFPDRFSGHQFPNYSSELNVNALLLGDSALYLCASSLSGTLREKLFFGSGTQLSVL.

This chain connects TRBV2 to TRBJ2-5; D might be TRBD2 (6 bases). Trimming took off 0 bases at V and 3 bases at J, with 14 bases between the two ends. CDR3 size: 16 residues. CDR1 and CDR2 (germline): SNHLY, FYNNEI. This chain's CDR3 is CASSEAWLASEETQYF. The CDR3 region has the DNA TGTGCCAGCAGTGAAGCGTGGTTGGCTAGCGAAGAGACCCAGTACTTC.

Worth noting for this clone: The same CDR3 arises from other DNA sequences in this sample as well. This chain links TRBV5-1 with TRBJ1-1; no clear D. Germline CDR1 and CDR2: SGHRS and YFSETQ. The CDR3 consists of 14 residues. Trimming cost V 0 bases and J 0 bases, with 6 bases left between them. The CDR3 DNA reads TGCGCCAGCAGCTTGGACGGTATGAACACTGAAGCTTTCTTT. Amino acids: CASSLDGMNTEAFF.

The rearrangement uses TRBV2 and TRBJ2-2; TRBD1 might be the D (6 bases). V lost 6 bases and J lost 1, with 9 bases in between. The CDR3 has 14 amino acids. Germline loops: CDR1 SNHLY, CDR2 FYNNEI. CDR3 residues: CASRPTGNTGELFF. The CDR3 nucleotides read TGTGCCAGCAGGCCGACAGGGAACACCGGGGAGCTGTTTTTT.

This chain joins TRBV18 and TRBJ2-1; 7 bases align to TRBD2. Germline CDR1 and CDR2: KGHSH and LQKENI. The CDR3 has 15 amino acids. The V and J ends lost 7 bases and 3 bases, in that order; junction bases with no gene match: 9. The DNA for the CDR3 is TGTGCCAGCTGGGATGGACTAGTAGGCTACAATGAGCAGTTCTTC. It is translated as CASWDGLVGYNEQFF.

Only one count was recorded for this clone. This chain joins TRBV2 and TRBJ2-2; D is perhaps TRBD1 (6 bases). This CDR3 spans 13 amino acids. The V gene's germline CDR1 is SNHLY and CDR2 FYNNEI. With 6 bases removed from V and 5 bases from J, the gap between germline ends came to 10 bases. The CDR3 spells CASRQGLTGELFF. Written as DNA, the CDR3 is TGTGCCAGCAGACAGGGTTTGACCGGGGAGCTGTTTTTT.

This chain links TRBV3-1 (or the pseudogene TRBV3-2) with TRBJ2-7, with D perhaps matching TRBD2 (5 bases). CDR1 and CDR2 from the germline V gene are LGHDT and YNNKEL (reference sequence). V lost 4 bases to trimming and J lost 6 bases, with 16 bases between them. This CDR3 has 14 amino acids. The CDR3 sequence is CASSPSGQRREQYF. The CDR3 DNA follows: TGTGCCAGCAGCCCGAGCGGTCAAAGGCGCGAGCAGTACTTC.

This chain uses TRBV7-2 with TRBJ1-5; 8 bases match TRBD1. CDR1 SGHTA and CDR2 FQGNSA come from the germline V gene. The V gene end was trimmed by 1 base and the J gene end by 6 bases; junction bases not matched to a gene: 8. The CDR3 is 16 amino acids. The CDR3 here is CASSLGPDRERQPQHF. The CDR3 DNA sequence: TGTGCCAGCAGCTTAGGCCCGGACAGGGAACGTCAGCCCCAGCATTTT.

The V call is TRBV30, the J call TRBJ1-1, with 8 bases that match TRBD1. This CDR3 has 13 residues. J was trimmed by 8 bases and V by 5 bases; bases with no gene match: 10. CDR1 GTSNPN and CDR2 SVGIG come from the germline V gene (reference sequence). The CDR3 DNA follows: TGTGCCTGGGACAGGGGCGTCAGTGGAGAAGCTTTCTTT. This translates into CAWDRGVSGEAFF.

The genes are TRBV10-3 and TRBJ1-4, with 7 bases aligning to TRBD1. V shed 10 bases, J shed 8 bases, and the junction held 10 bases outside the gene matches. The length of the CDR3 is 13 residues. Germline V lookup: CDR1 ENHRY, CDR2 SYGVKD. The CDR3 nucleotides are TGTGCCACCAGGGAGGGGGCCGGGGAAAAACTGTTTTTT. It codes for CATREGAGEKLFF.

This clone was seen a single time. The chain combines TRBV3-1 (or the pseudogene TRBV3-2) with TRBJ2-5; 11 nucleotides align to TRBD2. There are 17 residues in the CDR3. V lost 1 base to trimming and J lost 5 bases; unmatched junction nucleotides: 9. Germline-derived CDR1 and CDR2 are LGHDT and YNNKEL (reference sequence). The CDR3 protein is CASSQGQTSGTGETQYF. CDR3 nucleotides: TGTGCCAGCAGCCAAGGACAGACTAGCGGGACCGGGGAGACCCAGTACTTC.

The chain combines TRBV14 with TRBJ2-1; 14 positions agree with TRBD2. The CDR3 length is 17 residues. Trimming cost V 0 bases and J 9 bases; bases outside gene matches: 7. Germline V lookup: CDR1 SGHDN, CDR2 FVKESK. The CDR3 is CASSQERGLAGATEQFF. The CDR3, as DNA: TGTGCCAGCAGCCAAGAGAGGGGACTAGCGGGGGCCACTGAGCAGTTCTTC.

The CDR3 bases are TGCGCCAGCAGCTTGGCGGAGGCCTTCTACAATGAGCAGTTCTTC. Protein product: CASSLAEAFYNEQFF. This chain joins TRBV5-1 and TRBJ2-1; D is perhaps TRBD2 (5 bases). Germline V gene data show CDR1 as SGHRS and CDR2 as YFSETQ. The CDR3 sequence is 15 residues long. V lost 0 bases and J lost 3, with 10 bases in between.